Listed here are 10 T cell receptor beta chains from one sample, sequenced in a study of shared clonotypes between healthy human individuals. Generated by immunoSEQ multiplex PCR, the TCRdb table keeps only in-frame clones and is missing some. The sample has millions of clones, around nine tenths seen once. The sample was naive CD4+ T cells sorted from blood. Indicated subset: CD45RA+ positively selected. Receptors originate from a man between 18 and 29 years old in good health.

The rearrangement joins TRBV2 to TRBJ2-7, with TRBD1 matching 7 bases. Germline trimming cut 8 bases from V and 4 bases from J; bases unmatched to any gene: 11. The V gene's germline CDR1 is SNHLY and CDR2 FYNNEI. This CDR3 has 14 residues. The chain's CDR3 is CASSGQTTSYEQYF. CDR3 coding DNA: TGTGCCAGCTCGGGACAGACTACCTCTTACGAGCAGTACTTC.

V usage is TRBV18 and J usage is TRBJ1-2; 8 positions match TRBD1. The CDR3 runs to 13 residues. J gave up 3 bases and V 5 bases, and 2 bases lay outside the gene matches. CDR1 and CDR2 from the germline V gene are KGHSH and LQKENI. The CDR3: CASSETGDYGYTF. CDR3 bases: TGTGCCAGCTCAGAGACAGGGGACTATGGCTACACCTTC.

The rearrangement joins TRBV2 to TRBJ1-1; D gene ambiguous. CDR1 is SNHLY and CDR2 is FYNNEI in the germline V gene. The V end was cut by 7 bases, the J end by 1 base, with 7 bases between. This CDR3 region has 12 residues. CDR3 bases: TGTGCCAGCATTCGCCAGAACACTGAAGCTTTCTTT. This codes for CASIRQNTEAFF.

The CDR3 is CASSLRGVGTGELFF. The CDR3 DNA follows: TGTGCCAGCAGCTTGCGTGGGGTTGGCACCGGGGAGCTGTTTTTT. V gene TRBV5-5 combines with J gene TRBJ2-2; D ambiguous. The length of the CDR3 is 15 residues. Trimming left V 1 base short and J 4 bases short, with 11 bases between. Per the germline V gene, CDR1 is SGHKS and CDR2 is YYEKEE (reference sequence).

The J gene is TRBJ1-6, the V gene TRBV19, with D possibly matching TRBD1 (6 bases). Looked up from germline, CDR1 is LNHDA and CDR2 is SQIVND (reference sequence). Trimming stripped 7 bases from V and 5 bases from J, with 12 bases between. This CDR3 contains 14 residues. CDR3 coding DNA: TGTGCCAGTACCCTGGGACAAAATAATTCACCCCTCCACTTT. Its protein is CASTLGQNNSPLHF.

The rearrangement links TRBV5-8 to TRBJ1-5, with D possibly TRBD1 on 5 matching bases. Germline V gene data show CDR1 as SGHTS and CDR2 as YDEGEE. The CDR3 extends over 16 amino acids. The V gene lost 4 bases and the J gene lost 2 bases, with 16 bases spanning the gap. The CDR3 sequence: CASSPVGEGGNQPQHF. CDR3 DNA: TGTGCCAGCAGCCCGGTAGGGGAAGGAGGCAATCAGCCCCAGCATTTT. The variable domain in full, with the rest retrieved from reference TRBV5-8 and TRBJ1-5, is EAGVTQSPTHLIKTRGQQATLRCSPISGHTSVYWYQQALGLGLQFLLWYDEGEERNRGNFPPRFSGRQFPNYSSELNVNALELEDSALYLCASSPVGEGGNQPQHFGDGTRLSIL.

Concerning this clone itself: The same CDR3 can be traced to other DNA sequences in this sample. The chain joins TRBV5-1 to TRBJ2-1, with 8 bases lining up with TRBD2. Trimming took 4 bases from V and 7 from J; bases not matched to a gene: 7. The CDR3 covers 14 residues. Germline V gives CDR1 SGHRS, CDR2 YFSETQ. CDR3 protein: CASSLGGLGNEQFF. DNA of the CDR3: TGCGCCAGCAGCCTAGGGGGACTAGGAAATGAGCAGTTCTTC.

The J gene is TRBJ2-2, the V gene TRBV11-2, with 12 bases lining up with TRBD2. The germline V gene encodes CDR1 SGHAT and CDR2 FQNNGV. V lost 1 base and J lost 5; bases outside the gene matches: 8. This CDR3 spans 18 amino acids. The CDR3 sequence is CASSLVVTSGSWTGELFF. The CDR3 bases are TGTGCCAGCAGCTTAGTGGTGACTAGCGGGAGTTGGACCGGGGAGCTGTTTTTT.

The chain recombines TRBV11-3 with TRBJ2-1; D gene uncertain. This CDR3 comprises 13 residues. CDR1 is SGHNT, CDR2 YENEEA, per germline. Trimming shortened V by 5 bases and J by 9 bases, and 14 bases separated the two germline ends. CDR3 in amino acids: CASSQQNGFEQFF. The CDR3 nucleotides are TGTGCCAGCAGCCAGCAAAATGGGTTTGAGCAGTTCTTC.

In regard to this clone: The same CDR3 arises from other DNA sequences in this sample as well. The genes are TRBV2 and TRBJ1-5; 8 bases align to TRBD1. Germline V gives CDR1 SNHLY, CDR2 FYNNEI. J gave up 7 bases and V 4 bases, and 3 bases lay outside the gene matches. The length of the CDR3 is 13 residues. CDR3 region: CASSGQGSQPQHF. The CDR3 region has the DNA TGTGCCAGCAGTGGACAGGGGAGCCAGCCCCAGCATTTT.